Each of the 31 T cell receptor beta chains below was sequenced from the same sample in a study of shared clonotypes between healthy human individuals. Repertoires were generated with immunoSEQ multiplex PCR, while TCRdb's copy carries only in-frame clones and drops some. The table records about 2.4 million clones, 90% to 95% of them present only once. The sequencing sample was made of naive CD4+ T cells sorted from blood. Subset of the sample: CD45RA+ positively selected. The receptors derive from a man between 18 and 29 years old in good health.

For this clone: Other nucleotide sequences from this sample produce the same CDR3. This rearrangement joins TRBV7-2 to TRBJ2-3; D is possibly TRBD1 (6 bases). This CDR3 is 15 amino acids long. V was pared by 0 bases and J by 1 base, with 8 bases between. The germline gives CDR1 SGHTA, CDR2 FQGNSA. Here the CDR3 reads CASSLAQGRTDTQYF. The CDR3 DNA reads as TGTGCCAGCAGCTTAGCCCAGGGGCGCACAGATACGCAGTATTTT.

The CDR3 DNA follows: TGTGCCAGCAGCGCAGGGGACAGCGTGAACACTGAAGCTTTCTTT. Its translation is CASSAGDSVNTEAFF. The genes are TRBV7-9 and TRBJ1-1, with 7 bases lining up with TRBD1. With 5 bases clipped from V and 0 bases from J, the junction kept 6 bases outside the gene matches. The CDR3 totals 15 residues. Germline values: CDR1 SEHNR, CDR2 FQNEAQ (reference sequence). The complete variable domain, with remaining parts taken from reference TRBV7-9 and TRBJ1-1, reads DTGVSQNPRHKITKRGQNVTFRCDPISEHNRLYWYRQTLGQGPEFLTYFQNEAQLEKSRLLSDRFSAERPKGSFSTLEIQRTEQGDSAMYLCASSAGDSVNTEAFFGQGTRLTVV.

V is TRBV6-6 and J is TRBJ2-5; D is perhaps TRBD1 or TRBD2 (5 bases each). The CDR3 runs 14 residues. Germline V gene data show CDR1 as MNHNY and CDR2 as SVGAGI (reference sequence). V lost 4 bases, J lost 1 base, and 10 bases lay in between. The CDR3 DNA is TGTGCCAGCAGTTCTGCCGGGACCCAAGAGACCCAGTACTTC. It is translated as CASSSAGTQETQYF.

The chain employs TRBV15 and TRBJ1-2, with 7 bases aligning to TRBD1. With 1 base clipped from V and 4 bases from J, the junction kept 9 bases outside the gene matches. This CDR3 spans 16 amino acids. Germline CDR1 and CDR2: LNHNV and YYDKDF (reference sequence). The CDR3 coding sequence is TGTGCCACCAGCAGAGTAGGACCGCAGGGGGGCTATGGCTACACCTTC. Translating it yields CATSRVGPQGGYGYTF.

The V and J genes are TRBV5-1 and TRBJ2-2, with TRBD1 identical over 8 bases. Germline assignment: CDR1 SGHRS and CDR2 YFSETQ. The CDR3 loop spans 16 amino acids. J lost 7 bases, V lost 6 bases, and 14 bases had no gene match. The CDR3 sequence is CASTRYRGFEGGELFF. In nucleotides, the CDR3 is TGCGCCAGCACCCGCTACAGGGGGTTCGAGGGCGGGGAGCTGTTTTTT.

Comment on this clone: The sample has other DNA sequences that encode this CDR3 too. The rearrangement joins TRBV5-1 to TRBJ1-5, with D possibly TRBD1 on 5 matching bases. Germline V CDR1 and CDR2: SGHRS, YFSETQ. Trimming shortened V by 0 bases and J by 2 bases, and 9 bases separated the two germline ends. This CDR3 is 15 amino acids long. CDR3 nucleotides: TGCGCCAGCAGCTTGGAAGGGGCACGCAATCAGCCCCAGCATTTT. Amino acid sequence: CASSLEGARNQPQHF.

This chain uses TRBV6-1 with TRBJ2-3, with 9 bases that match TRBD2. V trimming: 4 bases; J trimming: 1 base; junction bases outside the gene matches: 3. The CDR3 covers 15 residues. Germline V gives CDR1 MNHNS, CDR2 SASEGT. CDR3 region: CASSVAGARTDTQYF. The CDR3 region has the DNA TGTGCCAGCAGTGTAGCGGGGGCACGCACAGATACGCAGTATTTT.

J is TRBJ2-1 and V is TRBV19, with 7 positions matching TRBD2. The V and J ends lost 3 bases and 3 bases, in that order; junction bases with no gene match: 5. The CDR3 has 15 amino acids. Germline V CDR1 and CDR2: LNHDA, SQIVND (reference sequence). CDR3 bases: TGTGCCAGTAGTATTATGGGGGGGATCTACAATGAGCAGTTCTTC. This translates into CASSIMGGIYNEQFF.

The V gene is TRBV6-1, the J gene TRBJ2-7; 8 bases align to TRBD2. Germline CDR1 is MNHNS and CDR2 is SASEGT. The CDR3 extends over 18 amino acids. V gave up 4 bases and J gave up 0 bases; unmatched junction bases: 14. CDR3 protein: CASSGLFARGGSSYEQYF. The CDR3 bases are TGTGCCAGCAGTGGTTTGTTCGCTCGGGGGGGGTCCTCCTACGAGCAGTACTTC.

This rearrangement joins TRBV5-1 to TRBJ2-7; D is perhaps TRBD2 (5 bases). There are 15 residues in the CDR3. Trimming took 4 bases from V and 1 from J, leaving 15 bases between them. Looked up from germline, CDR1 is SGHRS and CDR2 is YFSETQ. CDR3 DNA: TGCGCCAGCAGCCCGCACCCCGGGATTTCCTACGAGCAGTACTTC. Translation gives CASSPHPGISYEQYF.

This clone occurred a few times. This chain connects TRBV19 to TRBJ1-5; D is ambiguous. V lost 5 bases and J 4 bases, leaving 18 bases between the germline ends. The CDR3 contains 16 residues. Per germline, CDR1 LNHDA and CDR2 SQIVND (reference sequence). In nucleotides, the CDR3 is TGTGCCAGTAGTGCCGGGCGGGCAGCTGGGAATCAGCCCCAGCATTTT. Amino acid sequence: CASSAGRAAGNQPQHF.

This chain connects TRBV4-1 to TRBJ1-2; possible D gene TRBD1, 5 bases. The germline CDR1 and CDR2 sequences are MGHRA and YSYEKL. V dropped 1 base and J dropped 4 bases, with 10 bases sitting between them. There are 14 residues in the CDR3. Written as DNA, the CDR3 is TGCGCCAGCAGCCAAGTTAGGGACTCCTATGGCTACACCTTC. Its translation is CASSQVRDSYGYTF.

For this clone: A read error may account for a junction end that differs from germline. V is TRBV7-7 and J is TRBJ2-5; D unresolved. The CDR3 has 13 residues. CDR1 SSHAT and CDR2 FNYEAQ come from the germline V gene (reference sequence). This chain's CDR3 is CASSLNHQETQYF. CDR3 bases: TGTGCTAGCAGCTTAAACCATCAAGAGACCCAGTACTTC.

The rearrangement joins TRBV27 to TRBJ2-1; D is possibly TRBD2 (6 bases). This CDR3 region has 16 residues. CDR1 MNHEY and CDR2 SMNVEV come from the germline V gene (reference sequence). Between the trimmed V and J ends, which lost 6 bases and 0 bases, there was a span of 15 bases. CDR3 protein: CASSEWGGVSYNEQFF. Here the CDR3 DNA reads TGTGCCAGCAGCGAGTGGGGCGGGGTCTCCTACAATGAGCAGTTCTTC.

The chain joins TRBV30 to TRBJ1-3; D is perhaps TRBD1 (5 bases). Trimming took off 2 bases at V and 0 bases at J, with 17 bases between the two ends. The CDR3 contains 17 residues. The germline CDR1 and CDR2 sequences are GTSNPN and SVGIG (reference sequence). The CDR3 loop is CAWSKGTDVISGNTIYF. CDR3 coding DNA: TGTGCCTGGAGTAAAGGGACCGACGTAATCTCTGGAAACACCATATATTTT.

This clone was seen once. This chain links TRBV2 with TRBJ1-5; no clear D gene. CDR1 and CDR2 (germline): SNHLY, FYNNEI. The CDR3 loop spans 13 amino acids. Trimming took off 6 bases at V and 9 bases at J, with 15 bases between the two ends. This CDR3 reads CASRVDRLGPQHF. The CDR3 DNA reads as TGTGCCAGCAGAGTAGACCGCCTCGGGCCCCAGCATTTT.

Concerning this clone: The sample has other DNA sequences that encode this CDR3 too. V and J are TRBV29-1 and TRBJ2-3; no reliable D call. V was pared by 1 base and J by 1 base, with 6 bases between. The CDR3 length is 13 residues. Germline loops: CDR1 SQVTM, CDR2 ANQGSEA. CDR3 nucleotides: TGCAGCGTTGAAGGAGCACGCACAGATACGCAGTATTTT. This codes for CSVEGARTDTQYF.

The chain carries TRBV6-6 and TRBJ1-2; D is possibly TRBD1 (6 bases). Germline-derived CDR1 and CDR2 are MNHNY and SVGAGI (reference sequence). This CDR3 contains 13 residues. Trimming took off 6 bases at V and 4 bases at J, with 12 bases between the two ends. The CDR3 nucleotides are TGTGCCAGCAGCGGACAGCCTTTCTATGGCTACACCTTC. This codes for CASSGQPFYGYTF.

The CDR3 reads CASSIDFGNTIYF. CDR3 in DNA: TGTGCCAGTAGTATAGATTTTGGAAACACCATATATTTT. The chain couples TRBV19 to TRBJ1-3, with D unresolved. Per the germline V gene, CDR1 is LNHDA and CDR2 is SQIVND (reference sequence). V lost 0 bases and J 3 bases, leaving 3 bases between the germline ends. The CDR3 length is 13 residues.

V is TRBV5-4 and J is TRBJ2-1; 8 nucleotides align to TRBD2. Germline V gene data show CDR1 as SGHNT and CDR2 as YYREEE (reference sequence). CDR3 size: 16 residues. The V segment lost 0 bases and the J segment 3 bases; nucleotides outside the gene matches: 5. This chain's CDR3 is CASSLDSGGNYNEQFF. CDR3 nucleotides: TGTGCCAGCAGCTTGGACAGCGGGGGCAACTACAATGAGCAGTTCTTC.

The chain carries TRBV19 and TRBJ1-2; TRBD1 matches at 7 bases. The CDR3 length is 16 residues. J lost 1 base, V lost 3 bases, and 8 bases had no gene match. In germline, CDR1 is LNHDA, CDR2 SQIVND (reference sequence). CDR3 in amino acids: CASSMPRTGYNYGYTF. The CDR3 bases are TGTGCCAGTAGTATGCCCCGGACAGGCTATAACTATGGCTACACCTTC.

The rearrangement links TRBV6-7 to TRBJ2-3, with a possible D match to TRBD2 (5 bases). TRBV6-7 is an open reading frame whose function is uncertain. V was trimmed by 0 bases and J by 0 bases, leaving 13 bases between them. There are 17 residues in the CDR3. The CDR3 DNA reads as TGTGCCAGCAGTTACTCTGTTCAGACTAAAAGCACAGATACGCAGTATTTT. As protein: CASSYSVQTKSTDTQYF.

In DNA form, the CDR3 reads TGTGCCAGCAGCTTAACGGGCTGGGATGGCTACACCTTC. Amino acid sequence: CASSLTGWDGYTF. V gene TRBV11-2 combines with J gene TRBJ1-2; D is ambiguous. The CDR3 covers 13 residues. Germline CDR1 is SGHAT and CDR2 is FQNNGV. Trimming shortened V by 2 bases and J by 6 bases, and 10 bases separated the two germline ends.

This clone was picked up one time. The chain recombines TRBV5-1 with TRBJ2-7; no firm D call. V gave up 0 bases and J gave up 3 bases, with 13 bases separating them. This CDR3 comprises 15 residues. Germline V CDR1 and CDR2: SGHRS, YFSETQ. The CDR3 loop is CASSLVSGYHYEQYF. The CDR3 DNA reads TGCGCCAGCAGCTTGGTGTCGGGTTACCACTACGAGCAGTACTTC.

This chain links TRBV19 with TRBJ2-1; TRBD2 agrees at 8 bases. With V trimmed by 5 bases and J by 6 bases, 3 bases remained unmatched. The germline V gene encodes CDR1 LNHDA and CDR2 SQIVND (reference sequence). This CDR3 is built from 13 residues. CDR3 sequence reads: CASSFREGNEQFF. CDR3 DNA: TGTGCCAGTAGTTTCCGGGAGGGCAATGAGCAGTTCTTC.

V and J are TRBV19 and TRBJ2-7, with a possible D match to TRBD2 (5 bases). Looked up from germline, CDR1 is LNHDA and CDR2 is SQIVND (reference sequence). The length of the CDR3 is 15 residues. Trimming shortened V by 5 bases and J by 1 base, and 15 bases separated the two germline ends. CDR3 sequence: CASSATWTESYEQYF. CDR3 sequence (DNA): TGTGCCAGTAGTGCTACCTGGACTGAGTCCTACGAGCAGTACTTC.

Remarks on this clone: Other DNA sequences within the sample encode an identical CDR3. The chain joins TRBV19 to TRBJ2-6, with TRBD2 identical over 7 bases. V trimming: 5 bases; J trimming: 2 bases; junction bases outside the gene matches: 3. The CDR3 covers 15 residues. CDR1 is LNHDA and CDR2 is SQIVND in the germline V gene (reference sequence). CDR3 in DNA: TGTGCCAGTAGTCTCGGGGGGACTGGGGCCAACGTCCTGACTTTC. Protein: CASSLGGTGANVLTF.

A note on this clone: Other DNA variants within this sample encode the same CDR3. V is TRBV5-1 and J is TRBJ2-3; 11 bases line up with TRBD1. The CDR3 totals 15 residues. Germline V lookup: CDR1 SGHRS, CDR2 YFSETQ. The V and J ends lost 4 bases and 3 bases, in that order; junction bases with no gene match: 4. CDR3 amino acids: CASSRDRGRTDTQYF. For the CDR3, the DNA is TGCGCCAGCAGCCGGGACAGGGGGAGGACAGATACGCAGTATTTT. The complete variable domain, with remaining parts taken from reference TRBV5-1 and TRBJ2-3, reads KAGVTQTPRYLIKTRGQQVTLSCSPISGHRSVSWYQQTPGQGLQFLFEYFSETQRNKGNFPGRFSGRQFSNSRSEMNVSTLELGDSALYLCASSRDRGRTDTQYFGPGTRLTVL.

The CDR3 sequence is CASSRTGAGTYEQYF. For the CDR3, the DNA is TGTGCCAGCAGCAGGACAGGGGCGGGGACCTACGAGCAGTACTTC. This sequence joins TRBV7-3 and TRBJ2-7; the match to TRBD1 covers 9 bases. V lost 5 bases, J lost 2 bases, and 7 bases stayed unmatched. The germline gives CDR1 SGHTA, CDR2 FQGTGA. The CDR3 length is 15 residues.

Written as DNA, the CDR3 is TGCGCCAGCAGCCTGGGACAGGCGGACACCGGGGAGCTGTTTTTT. This codes for CASSLGQADTGELFF. The chain recombines TRBV5-1 with TRBJ2-2; 8 bases match TRBD1. Per germline, CDR1 SGHRS and CDR2 YFSETQ. CDR3 length equals 15 residues. Trimming removed 4 bases from V and 3 bases from J; junction bases left unmatched: 5.

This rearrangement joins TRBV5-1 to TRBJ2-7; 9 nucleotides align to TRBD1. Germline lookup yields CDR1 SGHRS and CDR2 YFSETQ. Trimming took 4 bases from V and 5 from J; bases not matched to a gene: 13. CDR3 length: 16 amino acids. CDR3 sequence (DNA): TGCGCCAGCAGCCCGAATACAGGGGGCTCACCCAACGAGCAGTACTTC. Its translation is CASSPNTGGSPNEQYF.